This T cell receptor (beta chain) was sequenced during a study of T cells in AML relapse after transplant (dated by TCRdb to the late 2010s). For context, the study as a whole: The remission controls were clinically matched patients who stayed in long-term complete remission and had follow-up of more than 3 years. Bone marrow collected about 1 year after HSCT from patients who maintained complete remission served as the remission samples. In a retrospective study, inhibitory receptor expression and TCR repertoires of bone marrow T cells were examined in patients who had received allogeneic HSCT for myeloid malignancy.

Its CDR3 holds 13 amino acids, cysteine through phenylalanine. Only the CDR3 part of the read is kept: 39 bases, read in frame from the first base. CDR1 and CDR2 are drawn from the germline V gene (reference sequence): LNHDA, SQIVND. V loses 4 bases at its end and J loses 5 bases; junction bases beyond the gene matches: 5. The library was produced with PCR. A modified RACE PCR protocol, not multiplex PCR, was used to amplify TCR alpha and beta chains from RNA. Libraries were sequenced on an Illumina MiSeq, and raw reads were demultiplexed by sample-specific barcode combinations. As for how the authors treated the data: TCR clonotypes were identified from the sequencing reads using MiXCR software. TCRdb's own reprocessing of the public reads used fastp at Q25 and MiXCR and kept productive beta chains. Each record represents a unique CDR3 protein, reported with the most common genes and DNA among its rows. TCRdb's processing, not the authors' own work, is the source of the V and J calls. The sample contains fewer than 4,500 distinct CDR3 sequences, roughly a tenth of them found a single time. Of the sample, about 30% falls within the top ten clones.

Overall results and qualifications from the work: TCR repertoire comparisons were based on very few samples, with only a few individuals included per group for unsorted bone marrow.

As for this clonotype: Its antigen specificity is not known. Base qualities are missing; no much larger clone stands one base away.

The rearranged chain carries TRBV19 and TRBJ2-7; TRBD2 agrees with 7 junctional bases. The clonotype comes from a human donor who had a stem cell transplant for acute myeloid leukemia. Post transplant, some T cells may arise from the graft donor. Material: bone marrow, either the whole sample or a sorted T cell fraction (not recorded which), obtained in complete remission. CDR3 region: CASSNGGRDEQYF. The DNA sequence is TGTGCCAGTAGTAATGGGGGGAGGGACGAGCAGTACTTC.